These 7 T cell receptor beta chains share one sample of origin, sequenced in a study of identical twins. One entry per CDR3 protein results from TCRdb running MiXCR on the 5' RACE reads. The table records under 800,000 distinct CDR3 sequences, about 20% of them present only once. The same sample was also studied in work on T cells expressing NK-cell markers.

The specimen sequenced was PBMCs. The source of these receptors is a woman aged 18-30 years in good health.

The V gene is TRBV7-2, the J gene TRBJ2-2; TRBD2 matches at 7 bases. The V segment lost 6 bases and the J segment 0 bases; nucleotides outside the gene matches: 4. The germline V gene has CDR1 SGHTA and CDR2 FQGNSA. This CDR3 region has 15 residues. The DNA of the CDR3 is TGTGCCAGCAGTCGGCGGGAGACGAACACCGGGGAGCTGTTTTTT. The encoded protein is CASSRRETNTGELFF.

This clonotype has more than one count but fewer than ten. The chain links TRBV7-2 to TRBJ2-1; no firm D call. Germline lookup yields CDR1 SGHTA and CDR2 FQGNSA. CDR3 size: 13 residues. The germline V and J ends were trimmed by 8 bases and 3 bases, with 11 bases remaining between them. The CDR3 protein is CASSGRLYNEQFF. CDR3 nucleotide sequence: TGTGCCAGCTCCGGGCGCCTCTACAATGAGCAGTTCTTC. Drawing the rest from reference TRBV7-2 and TRBJ2-1, the complete variable domain is GAGVSQSPSNKVTEKGKDVELRCDPISGHTALYWYRQSLGQGLEFLIYFQGNSAPDKSGLPSDRFSAERTGGSVSTLTIQRTQQEDSAVYLCASSGRLYNEQFFGPGTRLTVL.

This chain uses TRBV20-1 with TRBJ2-1; TRBD2 might be the D (6 bases). V dropped 3 bases and J dropped 1 base, with 22 bases sitting between them. CDR1 DFQATT and CDR2 SNEGSKA come from the germline V gene (reference sequence). This CDR3 has 18 residues. Written as DNA, the CDR3 is TGCAGTGCTAGTGTTAGCCTAGCACCCGGAGGGTCCTACAATGAGCAGTTCTTC. As protein: CSASVSLAPGGSYNEQFF.

The chain employs TRBV15 and TRBJ2-1; D might be TRBD1 or TRBD2, each matching 5 bases. The CDR3 loop spans 15 amino acids. Trimming stripped 0 bases from V and 7 bases from J, with 13 bases between. Germline V lookup: CDR1 LNHNV, CDR2 YYDKDF (reference sequence). The CDR3 sequence: CATSRERGERNEQFF. Here the CDR3 DNA reads TGTGCCACCAGCAGAGAGCGAGGGGAAAGGAATGAGCAGTTCTTC.

This clonotype occurred a few times. V and J are TRBV7-9 and TRBJ2-7, with D tentatively TRBD2 (5 bases). V gave up 1 base and J gave up 5 bases, with 12 bases separating them. Germline V gene lookup returns CDR1 SEHNR and CDR2 FQNEAQ (reference sequence). The CDR3 covers 14 residues. This CDR3 is CASSLEASRDEQYF. In DNA form, the CDR3 reads TGTGCCAGCAGCTTAGAGGCTAGCCGGGACGAGCAGTACTTC.

There are a few counts of this clonotype. The CDR3 nucleotides are TGTGCCAGCAGCCAGGACGTTGGGGGGGAAAAACTGTTTTTT. It specifies CASSQDVGGEKLFF. The chain combines TRBV3-1 with TRBJ1-4; a weak D match, TRBD1 (5 bases). This CDR3 has 14 amino acids. V was pared by 3 bases and J by 8 bases, with 13 bases between. The germline gives CDR1 LGHDT, CDR2 YNNKEL (reference sequence).

This clonotype was seen only a few times. The chain uses TRBV29-1 and TRBJ1-1, with a possible D match to TRBD1 (6 bases). Trimming shortened V by 5 bases and J by 4 bases, and 20 bases separated the two germline ends. The germline CDR1 and CDR2 sequences are SQVTM and ANQGSEA. The CDR3 totals 15 residues. The CDR3 is CSVLRGQGFGTEAFF. CDR3 DNA sequence: TGCAGCGTTCTCAGGGGCCAGGGGTTCGGCACTGAAGCTTTCTTT.